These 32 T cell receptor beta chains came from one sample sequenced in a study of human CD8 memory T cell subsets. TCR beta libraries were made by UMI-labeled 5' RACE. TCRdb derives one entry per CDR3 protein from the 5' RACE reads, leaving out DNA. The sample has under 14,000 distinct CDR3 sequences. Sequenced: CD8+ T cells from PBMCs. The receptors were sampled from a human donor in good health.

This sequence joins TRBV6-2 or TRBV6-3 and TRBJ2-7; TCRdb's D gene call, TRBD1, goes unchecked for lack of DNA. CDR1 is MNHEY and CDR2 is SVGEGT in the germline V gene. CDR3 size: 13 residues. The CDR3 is CASSPWTAYEQYF.

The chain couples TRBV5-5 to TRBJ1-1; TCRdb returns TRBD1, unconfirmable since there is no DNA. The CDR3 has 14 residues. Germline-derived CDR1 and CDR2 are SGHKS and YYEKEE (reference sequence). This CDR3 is CASSLIWGELAAFF.

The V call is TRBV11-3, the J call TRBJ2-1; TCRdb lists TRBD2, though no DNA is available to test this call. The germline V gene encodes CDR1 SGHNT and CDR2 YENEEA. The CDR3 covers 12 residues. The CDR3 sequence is CASSFSGLEQFF.

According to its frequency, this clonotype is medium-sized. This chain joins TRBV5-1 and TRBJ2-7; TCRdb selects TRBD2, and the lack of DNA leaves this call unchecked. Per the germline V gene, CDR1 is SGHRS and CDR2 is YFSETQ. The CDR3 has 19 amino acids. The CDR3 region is CASSLAAASGSLGGYEQYF. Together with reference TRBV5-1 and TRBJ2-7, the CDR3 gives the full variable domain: KAGVTQTPRYLIKTRGQQVTLSCSPISGHRSVSWYQQTPGQGLQFLFEYFSETQRNKGNFPGRFSGRQFSNSRSEMNVSTLELGDSALYLCASSLAAASGSLGGYEQYFGPGTRLTVT.

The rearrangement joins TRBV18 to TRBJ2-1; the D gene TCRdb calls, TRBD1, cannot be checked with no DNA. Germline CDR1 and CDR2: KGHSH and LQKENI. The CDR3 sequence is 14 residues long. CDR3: CASSPRTGDNEQFF. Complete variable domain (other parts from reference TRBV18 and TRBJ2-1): NAGVMQNPRHLVRRRGQEARLRCSPMKGHSHVYWYRQLPEEGLKFMVYLQKENIIDESGMPKERFSAEFPKEGPSILRIQQVVRGDSAAYFCASSPRTGDNEQFFGPGTRLTVL.

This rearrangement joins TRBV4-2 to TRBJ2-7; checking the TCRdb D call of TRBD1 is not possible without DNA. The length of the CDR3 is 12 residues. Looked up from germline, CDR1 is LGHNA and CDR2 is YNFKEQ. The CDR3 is CASSQRGDEQYF.

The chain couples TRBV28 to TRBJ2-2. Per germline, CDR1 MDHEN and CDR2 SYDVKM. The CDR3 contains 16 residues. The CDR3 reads CASSTLLSGSTGELFF.

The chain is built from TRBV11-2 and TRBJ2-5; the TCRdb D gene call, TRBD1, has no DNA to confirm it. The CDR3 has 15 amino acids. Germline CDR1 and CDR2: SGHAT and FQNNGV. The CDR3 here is CASSLTTGGLETQYF.

CDR3 loop: CASSLGQGATSETQYF. V is TRBV5-1 and J is TRBJ2-5; TCRdb proposes TRBD1, but this gene call is untestable without DNA. The germline V gene encodes CDR1 SGHRS and CDR2 YFSETQ. The CDR3 covers 16 residues. The whole variable domain, filled in from reference TRBV5-1 and TRBJ2-5, reads KAGVTQTPRYLIKTRGQQVTLSCSPISGHRSVSWYQQTPGQGLQFLFEYFSETQRNKGNFPGRFSGRQFSNSRSEMNVSTLELGDSALYLCASSLGQGATSETQYFGPGTRLLVL.

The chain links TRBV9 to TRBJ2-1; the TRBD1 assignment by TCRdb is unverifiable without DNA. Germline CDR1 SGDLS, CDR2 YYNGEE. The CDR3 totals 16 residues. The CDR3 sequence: CASSVGGVHSYNEQFF.

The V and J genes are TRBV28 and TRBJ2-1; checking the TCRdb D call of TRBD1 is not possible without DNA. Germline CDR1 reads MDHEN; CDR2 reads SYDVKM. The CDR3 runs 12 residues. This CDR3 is CASSLDDRLQFF.

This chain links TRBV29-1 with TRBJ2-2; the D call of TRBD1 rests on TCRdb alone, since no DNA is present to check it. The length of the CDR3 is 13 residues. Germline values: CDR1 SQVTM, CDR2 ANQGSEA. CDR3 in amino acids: CSPVCLFTGELFF.

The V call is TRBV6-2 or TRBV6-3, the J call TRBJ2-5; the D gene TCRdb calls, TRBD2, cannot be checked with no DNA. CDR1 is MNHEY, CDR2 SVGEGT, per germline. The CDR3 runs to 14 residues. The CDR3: CASSYVTGAETQYF.

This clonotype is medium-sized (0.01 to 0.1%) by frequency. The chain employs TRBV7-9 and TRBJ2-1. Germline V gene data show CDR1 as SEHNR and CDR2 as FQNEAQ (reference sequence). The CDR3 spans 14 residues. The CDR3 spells CASSLGIGPPEQFF. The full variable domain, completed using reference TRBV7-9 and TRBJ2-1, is DTGVSQNPRHKITKRGQNVTFRCDPISEHNRLYWYRQTLGQGPEFLTYFQNEAQLEKSRLLSDRFSAERPKGSFSTLEIQRTEQGDSAMYLCASSLGIGPPEQFFGPGTRLTVL.

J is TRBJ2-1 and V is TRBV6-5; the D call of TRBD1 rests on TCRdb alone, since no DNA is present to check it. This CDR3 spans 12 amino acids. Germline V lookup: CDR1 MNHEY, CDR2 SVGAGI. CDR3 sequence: CASRSNRGEQFF.

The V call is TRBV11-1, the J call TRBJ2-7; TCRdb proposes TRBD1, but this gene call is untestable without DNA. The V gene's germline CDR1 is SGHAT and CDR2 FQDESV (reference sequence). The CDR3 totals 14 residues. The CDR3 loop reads CASSQPGTVYEQYF.

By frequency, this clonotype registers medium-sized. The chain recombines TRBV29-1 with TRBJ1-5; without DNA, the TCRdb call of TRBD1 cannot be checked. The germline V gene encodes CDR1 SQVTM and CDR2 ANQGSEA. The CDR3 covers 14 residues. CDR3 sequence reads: CSVDSDRGHQPQHF.

This CDR3 reads CASSIYTTTNTGELFF. The chain has TRBV19 and TRBJ2-2. The CDR3 length is 16 residues. Germline V gives CDR1 LNHDA, CDR2 SQIVND (reference sequence).

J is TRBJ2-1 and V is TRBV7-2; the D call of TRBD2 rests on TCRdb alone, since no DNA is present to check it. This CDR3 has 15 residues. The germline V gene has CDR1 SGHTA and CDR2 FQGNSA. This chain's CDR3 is CASSLLAGTYNEQFF.

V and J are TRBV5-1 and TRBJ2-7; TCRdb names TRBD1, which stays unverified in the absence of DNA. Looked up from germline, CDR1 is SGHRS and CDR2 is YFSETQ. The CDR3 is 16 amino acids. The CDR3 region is CASSPLGFGGYYEQYF.

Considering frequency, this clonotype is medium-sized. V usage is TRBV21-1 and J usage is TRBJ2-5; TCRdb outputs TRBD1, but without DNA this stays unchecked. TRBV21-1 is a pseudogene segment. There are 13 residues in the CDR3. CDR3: CARTGQGTETQYF.

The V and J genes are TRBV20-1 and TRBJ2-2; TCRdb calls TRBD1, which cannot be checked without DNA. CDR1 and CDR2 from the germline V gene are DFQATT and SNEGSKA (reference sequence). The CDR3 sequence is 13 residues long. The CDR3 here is CSATDRYTGELFF.

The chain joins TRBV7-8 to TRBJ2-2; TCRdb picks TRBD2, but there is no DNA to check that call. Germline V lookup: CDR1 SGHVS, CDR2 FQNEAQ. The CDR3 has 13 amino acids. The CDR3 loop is CALRGDDTGELFF.

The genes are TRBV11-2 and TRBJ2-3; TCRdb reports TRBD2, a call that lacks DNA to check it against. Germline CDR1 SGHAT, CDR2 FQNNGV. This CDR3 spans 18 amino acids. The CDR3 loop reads CASSFPGLAGGTTDTQYF. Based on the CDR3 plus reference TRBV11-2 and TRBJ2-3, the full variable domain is EAGVAQSPRYKIIEKRQSVAFWCNPISGHATLYWYQQILGQGPKLLIQFQNNGVVDDSQLPKDRFSAERLKGVDSTLKIQPAKLEDSAVYLCASSFPGLAGGTTDTQYFGPGTRLTVL.

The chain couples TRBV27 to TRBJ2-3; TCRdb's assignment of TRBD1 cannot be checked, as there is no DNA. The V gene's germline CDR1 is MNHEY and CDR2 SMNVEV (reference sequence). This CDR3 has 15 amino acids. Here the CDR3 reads CASSSKADRVDTQYF.

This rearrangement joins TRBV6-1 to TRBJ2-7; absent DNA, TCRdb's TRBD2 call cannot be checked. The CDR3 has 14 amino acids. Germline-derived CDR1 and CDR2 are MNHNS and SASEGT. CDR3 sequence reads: CASPRTSETYEQYF.

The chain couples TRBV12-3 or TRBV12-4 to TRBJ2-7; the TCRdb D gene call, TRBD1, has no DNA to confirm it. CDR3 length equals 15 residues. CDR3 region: CASSLTVSRSYEQYF.

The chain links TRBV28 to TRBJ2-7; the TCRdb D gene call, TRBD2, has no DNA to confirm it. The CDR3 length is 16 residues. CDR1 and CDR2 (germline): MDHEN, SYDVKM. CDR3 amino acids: CASSLSGDSGKDEQYF.

CDR3 amino acids: CASSIVPGTPSSYEQYF. V gene TRBV2 combines with J gene TRBJ2-7; without DNA, the TCRdb call of TRBD2 cannot be checked. Germline V CDR1 and CDR2: SNHLY, FYNNEI. This CDR3 has 17 residues. Full variable domain (outside the CDR3, taken from reference TRBV2 and TRBJ2-7): EPEVTQTPSHQVTQMGQEVILRCVPISNHLYFYWYRQILGQKVEFLVSFYNNEISEKSEIFDDQFSVERPDGSNFTLKIRSTKLEDSAMYFCASSIVPGTPSSYEQYFGPGTRLTVT.

The CDR3 protein is CASSEARGLIAKNIQYF. V is TRBV2 and J is TRBJ2-4; with no DNA, the TCRdb D assignment of TRBD2 cannot be verified. Germline lookup yields CDR1 SNHLY and CDR2 FYNNEI. CDR3 size: 17 residues.

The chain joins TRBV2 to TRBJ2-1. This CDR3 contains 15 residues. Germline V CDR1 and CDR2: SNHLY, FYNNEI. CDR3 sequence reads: CASKEDTYSYNEQFF.

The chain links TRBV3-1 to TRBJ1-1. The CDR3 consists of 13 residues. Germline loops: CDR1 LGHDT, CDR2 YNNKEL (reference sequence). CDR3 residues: CASSQETGFEAFF. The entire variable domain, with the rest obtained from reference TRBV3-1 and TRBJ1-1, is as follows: DTAVSQTPKYLVTQMGNDKSIKCEQNLGHDTMYWYKQDSKKFLKIMFSYNNKELIINETVPNRFSPKSPDKAHLNLHINSLELGDSAVYFCASSQETGFEAFFGQGTRLTVV.